The 17 T cell receptor beta chains in this list originate from one sample, sequenced in a study of long-term antiretroviral therapy in people with HIV. This was the immunoSEQ v3.0 assay at survey level. Sequencing used immunoSEQ multiplex PCR; TCRdb keeps in-frame clones, though not all of them. This repertoire shows tens of thousands of clones, approximately 94% found once; its top ten account for under 2.5%. The sequencing used unsorted PBMCs, collected around 9 years after starting antiretroviral therapy. These TCRs come from a man aged 25 to 40 with HIV.

Here the CDR3 reads CASSAWGRASTDTQYF. The CDR3, as DNA: TGTGCCAGCAGTGCTTGGGGTCGTGCTAGCACAGATACGCAGTATTTT. The chain couples TRBV27 to TRBJ2-3; no firm D call. Germline V lookup: CDR1 MNHEY, CDR2 SMNVEV (reference sequence). Trimming took off 5 bases at V and 0 bases at J, with 15 bases between the two ends. This CDR3 region has 16 residues.

The chain recombines TRBV5-1 with TRBJ2-2, with 10 bases lining up with TRBD1. The CDR3 has 19 residues. CDR1 is SGHRS and CDR2 is YFSETQ in the germline V gene. V was pared by 1 base and J by 7 bases, with 16 bases of the junction left unmatched. The CDR3 DNA follows: TGCGCCAGCAGCTTGACACCCCCGCTGACAGGGGGCAACCACGGGGAGCTGTTTTTT. Translated: CASSLTPPLTGGNHGELFF.

The V gene is TRBV11-3, the J gene TRBJ2-5; D might be TRBD1 (5 bases). The V end was cut by 1 base, the J end by 4 bases, with 7 bases between. This CDR3 spans 13 amino acids. Germline loops: CDR1 SGHNT, CDR2 YENEEA. CDR3 loop: CASSLGQGETQYF. For the CDR3, the DNA is TGTGCCAGCAGCTTAGGGCAGGGAGAGACCCAGTACTTC.

This chain uses TRBV10-1 with TRBJ2-2, with 16 bases identical to TRBD2. The CDR3 extends over 18 amino acids. CDR1 is WNHNN and CDR2 is SYGVQD in the germline V gene (reference sequence). V lost 7 bases and J lost 3; bases outside the gene matches: 8. The CDR3 region is CASIEGTSGGADTGELFF. Here the CDR3 DNA reads TGCGCCAGCATCGAAGGGACTAGCGGGGGGGCGGACACCGGGGAGCTGTTTTTT.

This chain links TRBV5-1 with TRBJ2-3; maybe TRBD1 (5 bases). This CDR3 has 14 residues. Germline V gives CDR1 SGHRS, CDR2 YFSETQ. V lost 0 bases and J lost 4, with 9 bases in between. As DNA, the CDR3 is TGCGCCAGCAGCTTGGACAGGCCCCCAGATACGCAGTATTTT. This codes for CASSLDRPPDTQYF.

This chain connects TRBV30 to TRBJ1-5; D uncertain. The CDR3 is 13 residues long. CDR1 is GTSNPN, CDR2 SVGIG, per germline (reference sequence). Trimming left V 0 bases short and J 2 bases short, with 5 bases between. The CDR3 spells CAWSVSRNQPQHF. The CDR3 coding sequence is TGTGCCTGGAGTGTTTCCCGCAATCAGCCCCAGCATTTT. Full variable domain (remainder filled in from reference TRBV30 and TRBJ1-5): SQTIHQWPATLVQPVGSPLSLECTVEGTSNPNLYWYRQAAGRGLQLLFYSVGIGQISSEVPQNLSASRPQDRQFILSSKKLLLSDSGFYLCAWSVSRNQPQHFGDGTRLSIL.

This rearrangement joins TRBV6-6 to TRBJ2-5, with D hard to call. Germline values: CDR1 MNHNY, CDR2 SVGAGI (reference sequence). V lost 2 bases and J 2 bases, leaving 12 bases between the germline ends. This CDR3 spans 15 amino acids. In DNA, the CDR3 is TGTGCCAGCAGTTACCCCGGCGGCATACAAGAGACCCAGTACTTC. Translated, it gives CASSYPGGIQETQYF.

The chain couples TRBV27 to TRBJ2-1; D uncertain. The CDR3 is 12 residues long. Germline V gene sequence: CDR1 MNHEY, CDR2 SMNVEV (reference sequence). V was shortened by 4 bases and J by 4 bases, with 5 bases between the two germline ends. The CDR3 DNA reads TGTGCCAGCAGTTCAAGGTACAATGAGCAGTTCTTC. Translated: CASSSRYNEQFF.

This chain joins TRBV5-1 and TRBJ2-2, with D perhaps TRBD2 (5 bases). The CDR3 totals 14 residues. Trimming took 6 bases from V and 1 from J, leaving 10 bases between them. Germline loops: CDR1 SGHRS, CDR2 YFSETQ. The CDR3 DNA reads TGCGCCAGCAATGCCGGGGTGAACACCGGGGAGCTGTTTTTT. Amino acid sequence: CASNAGVNTGELFF.

The chain employs TRBV7-9 and TRBJ2-7; D remains ambiguous. Germline-derived CDR1 and CDR2 are SEHNR and FQNEAQ (reference sequence). This CDR3 has 13 residues. V was shortened by 5 bases and J by 0 bases, with 8 bases between the two germline ends. The CDR3 region has the DNA TGTGCCAGCAGCCCGCAGGCCTCCTACGAGCAGTACGTC. Encoded protein: CASSPQASYEQYV.

This chain links TRBV5-4 with TRBJ1-5; weak D call: TRBD1 (5 bases). V lost 1 base and J lost 3, with 8 bases in between. The CDR3 extends over 14 amino acids. In germline, CDR1 is SGHNT, CDR2 YYREEE (reference sequence). The CDR3, as DNA: TGTGCCAGCAGCTTGTGGGGGTTCAATCAGCCCCAGCATTTT. Its protein is CASSLWGFNQPQHF.

This clone was picked up a small number of times. This rearrangement joins TRBV9 to TRBJ1-1; D unresolved. Trimming took off 1 base at V and 7 bases at J, with 14 bases between the two ends. CDR1 is SGDLS, CDR2 YYNGEE, per germline. The CDR3 is 14 residues long. The CDR3 sequence: CASSVLPAGSEAFF. CDR3 in DNA: TGTGCCAGCAGCGTACTCCCTGCTGGGAGTGAAGCTTTCTTT.

This chain uses TRBV6-1 with TRBJ1-1; no firm D call. The CDR3 sequence is 14 residues long. Germline values: CDR1 MNHNS, CDR2 SASEGT. Deletions cut 4 bases from V and 1 base from J, with 10 bases between. The CDR3 DNA is TGTGCCAGCAGTGTTGCGCCGGGGAACACTGAAGCTTTCTTT. This encodes CASSVAPGNTEAFF.

In its sample, this clone was seen once. The chain couples TRBV2 to TRBJ1-1, with 9 bases that match TRBD1. Germline V gives CDR1 SNHLY, CDR2 FYNNEI. Trimming at V came to 6 bases and at J to 4 bases, leaving 6 bases not matched to a gene. CDR3 length equals 14 residues. The CDR3 is CASSLNRGPTEAFF. CDR3 bases: TGTGCCAGCAGCCTGAACAGGGGGCCCACTGAAGCTTTCTTT.

The chain combines TRBV30 with TRBJ2-7; D is unresolved. The CDR3 runs to 11 residues. Looked up from germline, CDR1 is GTSNPN and CDR2 is SVGIG (reference sequence). The ends were cut back, 5 bases at V and 0 bases at J, with 5 bases in the middle. For the CDR3, the DNA is TGTGCCTGGTTCAGCTCCTACGAGCAGTACTTC. Its protein is CAWFSSYEQYF.

This chain links TRBV4-1 with TRBJ1-6; 7 bases map to TRBD1. Germline lookup yields CDR1 MGHRA and CDR2 YSYEKL. The CDR3 length is 15 residues. The V and J ends lost 0 bases and 9 bases, in that order; junction bases with no gene match: 5. DNA of the CDR3: TGCGCCAGCAGCCAAGAAAAGGGGGCGGGTTCACCCCTCCACTTT. It codes for CASSQEKGAGSPLHF.

DNA of the CDR3: TGTGCCAGTACCTCCGGGACAGCGAACCAAGAGACCCAGTACTTC. It encodes CASTSGTANQETQYF. This sequence joins TRBV28 and TRBJ2-5; 7 positions agree with TRBD1. The CDR3 length is 15 residues. CDR1 is MDHEN, CDR2 SYDVKM, per germline. V was clipped by 9 bases and J by 0 bases; unmatched bases: 10.